The clone carrying this T cell receptor beta chain was seen just once. The antigen is undetermined. TCRdb's table, derived via immunoSEQ multiplex PCR, lists solely in-frame clones and lacks some. Here the sample spans 250,000 to 300,000 clones, 94% being singletons. This sample stems from a study of T cell responses to AZD1222 COVID-19 vaccine. Study-level findings and limits: An increase in Spike-specific TCR breadth and depth was observed after two AZD1222 doses.

The CDR3 is 14 amino acids. Trimming took 6 bases from V and 2 from J, leaving 13 bases between them. Germline-derived CDR1 and CDR2 are SGDLS and YYNGEE. The chain links TRBV9 to TRBJ2-3, with TRBD2 as a possible D gene (5 bases). The specimen comprised peripheral blood, sampled 28 days after the second AZD1222 dose. The TCR comes from an adult who received the AZD1222 COVID-19 vaccine. The CDR3 reads CASTGGPTTDTQYF. The CDR3 coding sequence is TGTGCCAGCACGGGCGGGCCGACCACAGATACGCAGTATTTT.